Listed below are T cell receptor beta chains from one sample, sequenced in a study of blood T cells in healthy people across ages. TCRdb re-analysed the 5' RACE reads in MiXCR, keeping a single row per CDR3 protein. The sample has under 2 million distinct CDR3 sequences; around 36% are singletons. Specimen: blood. These receptors came from a young woman in good health. CDR3s include the opening cysteine and the closing phenylalanine or tryptophan. The order of the fields is J gene, clone size, V gene, D gene, CDR3 length, CDR3 DNA, CDR3 protein. The D gene is left open where the match is weak. For some rows the clone size is stated as once, few or many, or as a class when expanded; others skip it.

J gene: TRBJ2-5
clone size: few
V gene: TRBV20-1
D gene: -
CDR3 length: 13
CDR3 DNA: TGCAGTGCTGGACTCGGGCTGACCTACGGGCAGTACTTC
CDR3 protein: CSAGLGLTYGQYF

J gene: TRBJ2-7
clone size: few
V gene: TRBV12-3/TRBV12-4
D gene: TRBD1
CDR3 length: 15
CDR3 DNA: TGTGCCAGCAGTTTTCCGGGACAGGCATCCTACGAGCAGTACTTC
CDR3 protein: CASSFPGQASYEQYF

J gene: TRBJ2-3
clone size: -
V gene: TRBV29-1
D gene: TRBD2
CDR3 length: 17
CDR3 DNA: TGCAGCGCCCGAGGGGCTAGCGGGACTGGAGGAACAGATACGCAGTATTTT
CDR3 protein: CSARGASGTGGTDTQYF

J gene: TRBJ2-1
clone size: -
V gene: TRBV25-1
D gene: -
CDR3 length: 15
CDR3 DNA: TGTGCCAGCAGTGAATTGGTCACAGGAGTCTGGGAGCAGTTCTTC
CDR3 protein: CASSELVTGVWEQFF

J gene: TRBJ1-1
clone size: -
V gene: TRBV12-3/TRBV12-4
D gene: -
CDR3 length: 14
CDR3 DNA: TGTGCCAGCAGTTTCAGCTCCCGGGAGACTGAAGCTTTCTTT
CDR3 protein: CASSFSSRETEAFF

J gene: TRBJ1-2
clone size: few
V gene: TRBV14
D gene: -
CDR3 length: 12
CDR3 DNA: TGTGCCAGCAGCCAAGGACAATATGGCTACACCTTC
CDR3 protein: CASSQGQYGYTF

J gene: TRBJ1-5
clone size: -
V gene: TRBV6-1
D gene: -
CDR3 length: 15
CDR3 DNA: TGTGCCAGCAGTGAAAGAGGGGATAGCAATCAGCCCCAGCATTTT
CDR3 protein: CASSERGDSNQPQHF

J gene: TRBJ1-1
clone size: -
V gene: TRBV20-1
D gene: -
CDR3 length: 13
CDR3 DNA: TGCAGTGCTATCTTGGGGGTGAGCACTGAAGCTTTCTTT
CDR3 protein: CSAILGVSTEAFF

J gene: TRBJ2-3
clone size: many
V gene: TRBV20-1
D gene: -
CDR3 length: 16
CDR3 DNA: TGCAGTGCCAGCTGGGGGGACTCTGGGGGCACAGATACGCAGTATTTT
CDR3 protein: CSASWGDSGGTDTQYF

J gene: TRBJ2-1
clone size: -
V gene: TRBV5-1
D gene: -
CDR3 length: 13
CDR3 DNA: TGCGCCAGCAGCTTGGCAGGGAGTACTGAGCAGTTCTTC
CDR3 protein: CASSLAGSTEQFF

J gene: TRBJ2-7
clone size: -
V gene: TRBV20-1
D gene: -
CDR3 length: 13
CDR3 DNA: TGCAGTGTTCCCGGACATTACTCCTACGAGCAGTACTTC
CDR3 protein: CSVPGHYSYEQYF